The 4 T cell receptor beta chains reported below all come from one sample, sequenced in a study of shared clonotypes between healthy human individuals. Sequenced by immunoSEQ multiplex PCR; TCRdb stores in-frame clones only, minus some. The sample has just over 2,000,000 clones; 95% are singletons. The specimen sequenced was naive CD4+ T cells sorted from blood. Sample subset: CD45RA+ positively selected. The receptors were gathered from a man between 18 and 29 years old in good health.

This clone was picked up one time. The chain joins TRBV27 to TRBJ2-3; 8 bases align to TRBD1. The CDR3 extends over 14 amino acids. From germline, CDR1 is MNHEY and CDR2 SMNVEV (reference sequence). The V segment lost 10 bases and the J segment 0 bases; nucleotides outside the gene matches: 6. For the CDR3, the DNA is TGTGCCACTCGACAGGGGTGGAGCACAGATACGCAGTATTTT. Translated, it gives CATRQGWSTDTQYF.

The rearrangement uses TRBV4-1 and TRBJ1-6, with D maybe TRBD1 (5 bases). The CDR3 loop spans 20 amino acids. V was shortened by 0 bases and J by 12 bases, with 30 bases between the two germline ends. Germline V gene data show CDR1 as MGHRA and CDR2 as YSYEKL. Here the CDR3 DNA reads TGCGCCAGCAGCCAAGAAACCAGTAAAGTTTCCGGGACGGGATTCTTACCCCTCCACTTT. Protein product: CASSQETSKVSGTGFLPLHF.

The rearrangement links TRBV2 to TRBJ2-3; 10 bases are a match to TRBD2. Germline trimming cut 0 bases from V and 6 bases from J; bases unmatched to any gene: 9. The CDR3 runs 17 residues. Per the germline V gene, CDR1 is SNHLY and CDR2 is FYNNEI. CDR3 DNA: TGTGCCAGCAGTGAAGCGCGGACTAGCGGATTCTGGGATACGCAGTATTTT. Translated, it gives CASSEARTSGFWDTQYF.

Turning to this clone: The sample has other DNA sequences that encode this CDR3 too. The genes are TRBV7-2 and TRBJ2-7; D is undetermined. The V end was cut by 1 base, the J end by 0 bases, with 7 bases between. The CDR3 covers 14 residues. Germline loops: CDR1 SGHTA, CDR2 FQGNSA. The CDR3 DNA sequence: TGTGCCAGCAGCTTAGGTCAGCTCTCCTACGAGCAGTACTTC. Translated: CASSLGQLSYEQYF.